This passage covers 7 T cell receptor beta chains from one sample sequenced in a study of cytomegalovirus exposure and HLA in healthy donors. The primer mix had 60 Vbeta and 13 Jbeta primers. Some clones are missing from TCRdb's copy, which holds only in-frame ones; the method was immunoSEQ multiplex PCR. The profile shows about 92,000 clones, over 75% of them singletons. The sequencing input was PBMCs. The receptors stem from a man aged 45 to 65 in good health and CMV-seropositive.

There are a few counts of this clone. In DNA, the CDR3 is TGTGCCAGCAGCCAAGAGACTGGTCAGCCCCAGCATTTT. Translated: CASSQETGQPQHF. The chain joins TRBV4-2 to TRBJ1-5; D unresolved. This CDR3 comprises 13 residues. CDR1 is LGHNA, CDR2 YNFKEQ, per germline. With 0 bases removed from V and 6 bases from J, the gap between germline ends came to 6 bases.

Remarks on this clone: Compared with germline, one end of the junction differs, possibly owing to a read error. This CDR3 is CASRVQGAVNQPQNF. For the CDR3, the DNA is TGTGCCAGTAGGGTACAGGGGGCGGTAAATCAGCCCCAGAATTTT. This sequence joins TRBV19 and TRBJ1-5; 9 nucleotides agree with TRBD1. In germline, CDR1 is LNHDA, CDR2 SQIVND (reference sequence). The CDR3 is 15 amino acids.

The gene calls are TRBV15 and TRBJ2-5; tentative D call: TRBD1 (5 bases). Between the trimmed V and J ends, which lost 0 bases and 2 bases, there was a span of 10 bases. CDR3 size: 15 residues. Germline V gene sequence: CDR1 LNHNV, CDR2 YYDKDF (reference sequence). The CDR3 protein is CATSRDWGSQETQYF. CDR3 coding DNA: TGTGCCACCAGCAGAGATTGGGGCAGTCAAGAGACCCAGTACTTC. Using reference TRBV15 and TRBJ2-5 for the parts outside the CDR3, the full variable domain is DAMVIQNPRYQVTQFGKPVTLSCSQTLNHNVMYWYQQKSSQAPKLLFHYYDKDFNNEADTPDNFQSRRPNTSFCFLDIRSPGLGDTAMYLCATSRDWGSQETQYFGPGTRLLVL.

DNA for the CDR3: TGTGCCAGCAGCCCCCAAGTGAGTACGGCGGGGACTGAAGCTTTCTTT. Translation: CASSPQVSTAGTEAFF. This chain connects TRBV11-2 to TRBJ1-1; no definite D call. Trimming took off 5 bases at V and 5 bases at J, with 21 bases between the two ends. The germline CDR1 and CDR2 sequences are SGHAT and FQNNGV. CDR3 size: 16 residues.

This sequence joins TRBV5-5 and TRBJ1-2; weak D call: TRBD1 (6 bases). Germline CDR1 and CDR2: SGHKS and YYEKEE (reference sequence). The CDR3 is 13 residues long. The V end lost 4 bases, the J end lost 6 bases, and 13 bases lay between the germline ends. The CDR3 DNA reads as TGTGCCAGCAGCCGAGGGGGGGACCATGGCTACACCTTC. It specifies CASSRGGDHGYTF.

V is TRBV6-5 and J is TRBJ1-5; 9 bases are shared with TRBD1. This CDR3 contains 14 residues. Germline CDR1 is MNHEY and CDR2 is SVGAGI. Losses at the gene ends were 6 bases for V and 9 bases for J; bases not matched to a gene: 9. Written as DNA, the CDR3 is TGTGCCAGCAGCCTAGGACAGGGGAGAAGGCCCCAGCATTTT. Translation gives CASSLGQGRRPQHF.

This chain connects TRBV6-1 to TRBJ2-3, with 8 bases that match TRBD1. The V segment lost 6 bases and the J segment 0 bases; nucleotides outside the gene matches: 5. CDR1 MNHNS and CDR2 SASEGT come from the germline V gene. This CDR3 is built from 15 residues. CDR3 DNA sequence: TGTGCCAGCAGCTCCGGGACAGGCAGCACAGATACGCAGTATTTT. This encodes CASSSGTGSTDTQYF.